These T cell receptor beta chains were read from a single sample in a study of blood T cell repertoires in COVID-19. Some clones are missing from TCRdb's copy, which holds only in-frame ones; the method was immunoSEQ multiplex PCR. The table has 100,000 to 150,000 clones, 81% seen once; the top ten hold roughly a sixth. Sequencing was performed on peripheral blood. The source of these receptors is a man aged 25-45 years with COVID-19, enrolled during active disease. Both conserved end residues are part of each CDR3. The D gene is left open where the match is weak. Size tells how often a clone was seen (once, few, many) or the class of an expanded clone, and some rows leave it out.

TRBJ2-5 | - | TRBV10-3 | TRBD1 | TGTGCCATCAGTCCCGGGACAGGGGGCCTGGAGACCCAGTACTTC | CAISPGTGGLETQYF
TRBJ1-1 | - | TRBV4-1 | TRBD1 | TGCGCCAGCAGCCAAACCCCAGGGGGAACTGAAGCTTTCTTT | CASSQTPGGTEAFF
TRBJ2-1 | few | TRBV7-3 | TRBD1 | TGTGCCAGCAGCTCCGGGACAGGGGTGTGGAATGAGCAGTTCTTC | CASSSGTGVWNEQFF
TRBJ2-2 | - | TRBV12-5 | TRBD1 | TGTGCTAGTGGTTTGGGACAGGGTAGCACCGGGGAGCTGTTTTTT | CASGLGQGSTGELFF
TRBJ1-3 | few | TRBV4-1 | - | TGCGCCAGCAGCCAAGTCGAGAGCTCTGGAAACACCATATATTTT | CASSQVESSGNTIYF
TRBJ2-7 | - | TRBV5-8 | - | TGTGCCAGCGGAGGATCGGAGGGCTACGAGCAGTACTTC | CASGGSEGYEQYF
TRBJ1-5 | - | TRBV7-6 | - | TGTGCCAGCAGCCCCTACGCGGGTAGCAATCAGCCCCAGCATTTT | CASSPYAGSNQPQHF
TRBJ1-2 | many | TRBV3-1/TRBV3-2 | - | TGTGCCAGCAGCCAAGGAACCGACAGGTCTCGTGGCTACACCTTC | CASSQGTDRSRGYTF
TRBJ1-5 | - | TRBV3-1/TRBV3-2 | - | TGTGCCAGCAGCCAAGCCCCAGGTAGCAATCAGCCCCAGCATTTT | CASSQAPGSNQPQHF
TRBJ2-7 | - | TRBV19 | - | TGTGCCAGTAGTATTTCGGCCGCTATAAGGGGCGGCGAGCAGTACTTC | CASSISAAIRGGEQYF
TRBJ2-5 | - | TRBV6-2/TRBV6-3 | TRBD1 | TGTGCCAGCAGTTACCAGGGGGTACAAGAGACCCAGTACTTC | CASSYQGVQETQYF
TRBJ1-4 | - | TRBV19 | TRBD1 | TGTGCCAGTAGTCTGGGACAGGGGAGGGAAAAACTGTTTTTT | CASSLGQGREKLFF
TRBJ2-3 | - | TRBV2 | TRBD2 | TGTGCCAGCAGTGAGCGTGGAATAGCGGGGGGGAAATTAGATACGCAGTATTTT | CASSERGIAGGKLDTQYF
TRBJ2-5 | once | TRBV19 | - | TGTGCCAGTAGCCTGGACAGACGGCAAGGGACCCAGTACTTC | CASSLDRRQGTQYF
TRBJ1-1 | medium-sized | TRBV4-1 | - | TGCGCCAGCAGCCAAACTCCGGCAGGGCAGAACACTGAAGCTTTCTTT | CASSQTPAGQNTEAFF
TRBJ1-2 | - | TRBV5-1 | TRBD1 | TGCGCCAGCAGCTTGTCCCCGGGACAGGGAAGGCATGGCTACACCTTC | CASSLSPGQGRHGYTF
TRBJ1-1 | - | TRBV14 | - | TGTGCCAGCAGCCAAGATCTGCGAGGAGGGGCACGGATAGAAGCTTTCTTT | CASSQDLRGGARIEAFF
TRBJ2-3 | many | TRBV6-4 | TRBD1 | TGTGCCAGCAGTGGGACAGGGGGCACAGATACGCAGTATTTT | CASSGTGGTDTQYF
TRBJ2-2 | - | TRBV29-1 | - | TGCAGCGCCAGGGACTCCGACGTCGCGGAGCTGTTTTTT | CSARDSDVAELFF
TRBJ1-6 | - | TRBV27 | - | TGTGCCAGCAGTTTGGGGGGGGGTGGTTCACCCCTCCACTTT | CASSLGGGGSPLHF
TRBJ2-7 | - | TRBV7-8 | - | TGTGCCAGCAGCGCTAGGGAGGACGCAGAGGCCTACGAGCAGTACTTC | CASSAREDAEAYEQYF
TRBJ2-2 | - | TRBV30 | - | TGTGCCTGGCGCCCGGACTACATAACCGGGGAGCTGTTTTTT | CAWRPDYITGELFF
TRBJ1-2 | - | TRBV19 | TRBD1 | TGTGCCAGTAGTCCTTCGACAGGGCCGAACTATGGCTACACCTTC | CASSPSTGPNYGYTF
TRBJ1-2 | - | TRBV7-2 | - | TGTGCCAGCAGCCACAGGGTAGCTAACTATGGCTACACCTTC | CASSHRVANYGYTF
TRBJ1-6 | - | TRBV5-4 | TRBD1 | TGTGCCAGCAGCTTGGACAGGGGCGTTTATTCACCCCTCCACTTT | CASSLDRGVYSPLHF
TRBJ2-7 | - | TRBV6-5 | TRBD1 | TGTGCCAGCAGTACGGGACAGGGGACCTACGAGCAGTACTTC | CASSTGQGTYEQYF
TRBJ1-3 | - | TRBV2 | TRBD1 | TGTGCCAGCCTGACAGGGGGCGATGGAAACACCATATATTTT | CASLTGGDGNTIYF
TRBJ1-4 | - | TRBV28 | - | TGTGCCAGCAGTTTCCCAGGGTCCGGAGAAAAACTGTTTTTT | CASSFPGSGEKLFF
TRBJ2-2 | - | TRBV13 | TRBD1 | TGTGCCAGCAGCCCATTCAGGGGGCCTAACACCGGGGAGCTGTTTTTT | CASSPFRGPNTGELFF
TRBJ2-5 | - | TRBV28 | - | TGTGCCAGCAGCCTTCTCCGTCCGAGTCTGACAGTCCTGGGGGAGACCCAGTACTTC | CASSLLRPSLTVLGETQYF
TRBJ1-4 | - | TRBV5-8 | - | TGTGCCAGCAGCGGCCTTAATGAAAAACTGTTTTTT | CASSGLNEKLFF
TRBJ1-2 | once | TRBV10-3 | - | TGTGCCATCAGTGAGCAGGTAGGCAGGGATGGCTACACCTTC | CAISEQVGRDGYTF
TRBJ1-1 | few | TRBV12-3/TRBV12-4 | - | TGTGCCAGCAGCTCCACAGAGAACACTGAAGCTTTCTTT | CASSSTENTEAFF
TRBJ2-1 | - | TRBV28 | - | TGTGCCAGCAGTACTAACATAGACAGAGTTGACAATGAGCAGTTCTTC | CASSTNIDRVDNEQFF
TRBJ1-2 | - | TRBV28 | TRBD1 | TGTGCCAGCAGTTTACTACGGACAGGAAGGTATGGCTACACCTTC | CASSLLRTGRYGYTF
TRBJ2-5 | - | TRBV6-2/TRBV6-3 | TRBD2 | TGTGCCAGCAGTTACTTAGTCGGGAGGGCAAAAGAGGAGACCCAGTACTTC | CASSYLVGRAKEETQYF
TRBJ1-5 | - | TRBV28 | - | TGTGCCAGCAGTTTTGCGGTCGGTGGACAGAACAATCAGCCCCAGCATTTT | CASSFAVGGQNNQPQHF
TRBJ1-6 | - | TRBV5-6 | TRBD1 | TGTGCCAGCAGCTGGGGGACAGGGGGCTATAATTCACCCCTCCACTTT | CASSWGTGGYNSPLHF
TRBJ2-3 | - | TRBV9 | - | TGTGCCAGCAGCGTAGAGGGAGAGAACACAGATACGCAGTATTTT | CASSVEGENTDTQYF
TRBJ2-7 | - | TRBV27 | - | - | CASSSSTAGAYEQYF
TRBJ2-5 | - | TRBV14 | TRBD2 | TGTGCCAGCAGCCAATGGGGACTAGCGGGAGTCGAGACCCAGTACTTC | CASSQWGLAGVETQYF
TRBJ1-4 | - | TRBV19 | - | TGTGCCAGTATGTACAGGGCGGGTGAAAAACTGTTTTTT | CASMYRAGEKLFF
TRBJ1-1 | - | TRBV5-1 | TRBD1 | TGCGCCAGCAGCTTGGAGACAGGGTTGACCACTGAAGCTTTCTTT | CASSLETGLTTEAFF
TRBJ1-3 | - | TRBV11-3 | - | TGTGCCAGCCGCCAATTTCCCCAGGACACGCCTGAAAACACCATATATTTT | CASRQFPQDTPENTIYF
TRBJ2-5 | - | TRBV11-3 | TRBD1 | TGTGCCAGCAGCTTAGAGGTGACAGGGGAAGAGACCCAGTACTTC | CASSLEVTGEETQYF